These 2 T cell receptor beta chains were all obtained from the same sample, sequenced in a study of monozygotic twins with inflammatory bowel disease (dated by TCRdb to between 2018 and 2020). The library was generated by 5' RACE. Instrument used: Illumina HiSeq 2500. TCRdb reprocessed the reads, reporting each CDR3 protein sequence once and no DNA. This sample's table lists approximately 200,000 distinct CDR3 sequences. Of the sample, roughly 1.5% falls within the top ten clones. Sequencing was carried out using blood. Receptor source: a human donor with ulcerative colitis or Crohn's disease, or a healthy co-twin of an affected twin (not recorded which).

The chain joins TRBV20-1 to TRBJ1-5; TCRdb picks TRBD1, but there is no DNA to check that call. The CDR3 consists of 15 residues. Germline lookup yields CDR1 DFQATT and CDR2 SNEGSKA (reference sequence). CDR3: CSAIELGRDNQPQHF.

The V gene is TRBV7-9, the J gene TRBJ2-5; TCRdb designates TRBD1, a call that cannot be tested without DNA. Germline CDR1 reads SEHNR; CDR2 reads FQNEAQ (reference sequence). There are 13 residues in the CDR3. The CDR3: CASSLAWGETQYF.